This entry lists 21 T cell receptor beta chains sequenced from one sample in a study of blood T cell repertoires in COVID-19. Assay: immunoSEQ multiplex PCR; the TCRdb copy retains only in-frame clones and omits some. The sample gives 69,000 or so clones, under 90% of which show up once; less than 15% is in the top ten. The material sequenced was peripheral blood. These receptors were taken from a middle-aged man with COVID-19, enrolled during active disease.

The genes are TRBV12-3 or TRBV12-4 and TRBJ2-4; weak D call: TRBD2 (6 bases). The V gene lost 1 base and the J gene lost 7 bases, with 8 bases spanning the gap. The CDR3 is 13 amino acids. The DNA of the CDR3 is TGTGCCAGCAGTTTAGAAGGGAGGAACATTCAGTACTTC. This codes for CASSLEGRNIQYF.

The V gene is TRBV5-1, the J gene TRBJ2-7; 7 bases are shared with TRBD2. The CDR3 is made up of 15 amino acids. Germline CDR1 is SGHRS and CDR2 is YFSETQ. V gave up 4 bases and J gave up 0 bases; unmatched junction bases: 7. CDR3 in DNA: TGCGCCAGCAGCGGAGTGGGGGGGAGCTCCTACGAGCAGTACTTC. The encoded protein is CASSGVGGSSYEQYF. The entire variable domain, with the rest obtained from reference TRBV5-1 and TRBJ2-7, is as follows: KAGVTQTPRYLIKTRGQQVTLSCSPISGHRSVSWYQQTPGQGLQFLFEYFSETQRNKGNFPGRFSGRQFSNSRSEMNVSTLELGDSALYLCASSGVGGSSYEQYFGPGTRLTVT.

This clone has only one observation. The gene calls are TRBV19 and TRBJ2-3; D unclear. The CDR3 extends over 12 amino acids. Germline V gene lookup returns CDR1 LNHDA and CDR2 SQIVND (reference sequence). Deletions cut 5 bases from V and 6 bases from J, with 9 bases between. Here the CDR3 DNA reads TGTGCCAGTAGTGTCCCTACGGATACGCAGTATTTT. Its protein is CASSVPTDTQYF.

The J gene is TRBJ2-5, the V gene TRBV19; TRBD1 might be the D (5 bases). CDR1 is LNHDA and CDR2 is SQIVND in the germline V gene (reference sequence). The V end lost 3 bases, the J end lost 1 base, and 9 bases lay between the germline ends. The CDR3 covers 14 residues. CDR3 in amino acids: CASSMGLRQETQYF. As DNA, the CDR3 is TGTGCCAGTAGTATGGGGCTCCGCCAAGAGACCCAGTACTTC.

The V call is TRBV6-5, the J call TRBJ1-1; tentatively, D is TRBD1 (5 bases). The germline V gene encodes CDR1 MNHEY and CDR2 SVGAGI. The V end lost 2 bases, the J end lost 7 bases, and 11 bases lay between the germline ends. The CDR3 loop spans 13 amino acids. The CDR3 sequence is CASSYDRLDEAFF. CDR3 DNA: TGTGCCAGCAGTTACGACAGACTAGATGAAGCTTTCTTT.

This clone turned up a few times. V usage is TRBV9 and J usage is TRBJ2-2; no clear D gene. The V end was cut by 0 bases, the J end by 3 bases, with 6 bases between. The CDR3 sequence is 14 residues long. Germline CDR1 SGDLS, CDR2 YYNGEE. CDR3 in DNA: TGTGCCAGCAGCGTAGCCCCTGACACCGGGGAGCTGTTTTTT. Residues: CASSVAPDTGELFF.

The chain employs TRBV11-2 and TRBJ2-7, with TRBD1 identical over 11 bases. CDR3 length equals 14 residues. CDR1 SGHAT and CDR2 FQNNGV come from the germline V gene. With 5 bases clipped from V and 4 bases from J, the junction kept 4 bases outside the gene matches. For the CDR3, the DNA is TGTGCCAGCAGCCCCGGACAGGGGGCTTACGAGCAGTACTTC. It codes for CASSPGQGAYEQYF.

This clone was seen just once. V usage is TRBV18 and J usage is TRBJ1-1, with D possibly matching TRBD1 (6 bases). The germline CDR1 and CDR2 sequences are KGHSH and LQKENI. V lost 6 bases, J lost 5 bases, and 16 bases lay in between. The length of the CDR3 is 14 residues. Here the CDR3 reads CASSPSTGLTEAFF. In DNA form, the CDR3 reads TGTGCCAGCTCCCCTAGTACAGGGTTAACTGAAGCTTTCTTT.

This clone has just one count. The rearrangement uses TRBV5-5 and TRBJ2-5; 7 bases agree with TRBD1. Per germline, CDR1 SGHKS and CDR2 YYEKEE (reference sequence). V trimming: 4 bases; J trimming: 2 bases; junction bases outside the gene matches: 5. The CDR3 runs 14 residues. Here the CDR3 DNA reads TGTGCCAGCAGCCGTAGGGGACAGCAAGAGACCCAGTACTTC. Translating gives CASSRRGQQETQYF.

CDR3 sequence (DNA): TGTGCCAGCAGTTACTTCGGCGGGCCAGGCCAAAACATTCAGTACTTC. Translation: CASSYFGGPGQNIQYF. The rearrangement joins TRBV6-5 to TRBJ2-4; TRBD2 might be the D (5 bases). The length of the CDR3 is 16 residues. CDR1 MNHEY and CDR2 SVGAGI come from the germline V gene. Trimming took off 1 base at V and 5 bases at J, with 15 bases between the two ends.

V is TRBV9 and J is TRBJ2-1; 14 bases are shared with TRBD2. Losses at the gene ends were 4 bases for V and 5 bases for J; bases not matched to a gene: 8. This CDR3 has 17 residues. Germline CDR1 reads SGDLS; CDR2 reads YYNGEE. CDR3 loop: CASSLRLAGGQNNEQFF. The CDR3 DNA is TGTGCCAGCAGCCTCCGACTAGCGGGGGGGCAAAACAATGAGCAGTTCTTC.

The chain carries TRBV3-1 (or the pseudogene TRBV3-2) and TRBJ1-1; D gene unclear. The CDR3 spans 13 residues. The germline gives CDR1 LGHDT, CDR2 YNNKEL (reference sequence). The V gene lost 2 bases and the J gene lost 6 bases, with 10 bases spanning the gap. The chain's CDR3 is CASSQNELPEAFF. CDR3 coding DNA: TGTGCCAGCAGCCAAAACGAGTTACCTGAAGCTTTCTTT.

The genes are TRBV7-2 and TRBJ2-1; 8 nucleotides agree with TRBD2. The V and J ends lost 8 bases and 8 bases, in that order; junction bases with no gene match: 17. CDR1 and CDR2 from the germline V gene are SGHTA and FQGNSA. The CDR3 spans 16 residues. CDR3 nucleotides: TGTGCCAGCCCCCCAAAGAGGCGACTAGCGCGGGATGAGCAGTTCTTC. Translation: CASPPKRRLARDEQFF.

This clone was recorded once. The rearrangement uses TRBV18 and TRBJ1-1; D may be TRBD1 (5 bases). Germline V CDR1 and CDR2: KGHSH, LQKENI. This CDR3 is built from 15 residues. The germline V and J ends were trimmed by 0 bases and 3 bases, with 11 bases remaining between them. CDR3 nucleotides: TGTGCCAGCTCACCACCCCAGGGATTTGACACTGAAGCTTTCTTT. This translates into CASSPPQGFDTEAFF.

The gene calls are TRBV6-5 and TRBJ1-2, with TRBD1 identical over 7 bases. The CDR3 is 15 amino acids. Germline V gene data show CDR1 as MNHEY and CDR2 as SVGAGI. V lost 0 bases to trimming and J lost 6 bases; unmatched junction nucleotides: 7. This CDR3 is CASSYSRGRGDGYTF. Here the CDR3 DNA reads TGTGCCAGCAGTTACTCAAGGGGCAGGGGGGATGGCTACACCTTC.

This chain links TRBV12-3 or TRBV12-4 with TRBJ1-2, with TRBD1 as a possible D gene (5 bases). V was pared by 4 bases and J by 5 bases, with 11 bases between. The CDR3 has 13 residues. CDR3 protein: CASSSGHRYGYTF. The CDR3 DNA reads as TGTGCCAGCAGTTCAGGACACCGATATGGCTACACCTTC.

This chain links TRBV13 with TRBJ2-5, with D possibly being TRBD2 (6 bases). The CDR3 is 14 amino acids. V lost 5 bases, J lost 3 bases, and 13 bases lay in between. Germline V gene data show CDR1 as PRHDT and CDR2 as FYEKMQ (reference sequence). CDR3: CASSPSDSKETQYF. Here the CDR3 DNA reads TGTGCCAGCAGCCCTAGCGACTCTAAAGAGACCCAGTACTTC.

This clone has a handful of counts. J is TRBJ2-3 and V is TRBV7-9; 12 positions agree with TRBD2. Germline lookup yields CDR1 SEHNR and CDR2 FQNEAQ (reference sequence). Trimming cost V 5 bases and J 4 bases; bases outside gene matches: 7. The CDR3 runs 16 residues. This chain's CDR3 is CASSLLAGGPSDTQYF. The CDR3, as DNA: TGTGCCAGCAGCCTTCTAGCGGGGGGGCCCTCAGATACGCAGTATTTT.

The chain has TRBV21-1 and TRBJ2-7; TRBD1, the D gene given by the table, was not confirmed from the DNA. TRBV21-1 constitutes a pseudogene. This CDR3 has 14 residues. The CDR3 DNA is TGTGCCAGCATCGGGTGGAACAGGGCCTACGAGCAGTACTTC. Encoded protein: CASIGWNRAYEQYF.

The rearrangement links TRBV5-1 to TRBJ1-1, with D perhaps TRBD1 (5 bases). V was shortened by 6 bases and J by 1 base, with 10 bases between the two germline ends. Germline CDR1 is SGHRS and CDR2 is YFSETQ. The CDR3 runs 13 residues. The CDR3 here is CASKKDTNTEAFF. The CDR3 coding sequence is TGCGCCAGCAAGAAGGACACGAACACTGAAGCTTTCTTT.

J is TRBJ1-5 and V is TRBV3-1 (or the pseudogene TRBV3-2); 9 nucleotides match TRBD1. Trimming took 4 bases from V and 0 from J; bases not matched to a gene: 13. Germline loops: CDR1 LGHDT, CDR2 YNNKEL (reference sequence). The CDR3 consists of 19 residues. The CDR3, as DNA: TGTGCCAGCAGCCCGGGTCCGGGACAGGGCGATCGTAGCAATCAGCCCCAGCATTTT. Its translation is CASSPGPGQGDRSNQPQHF.